A single sample is the source of the 31 T cell receptor beta chains below, sequenced in a study of technical replicates of blood from a handful of donors. Libraries were prepared by immunoSEQ multiplex PCR; TCRdb keeps only in-frame clonotypes and omits some of them. The sample contains 70,000 to 80,000 clones, around 92% of which appear only once. Sequenced material: T cells isolated from PBMCs. The source is a human donor in good health.

This chain joins TRBV7-9 and TRBJ1-5, with D maybe TRBD1 (6 bases). Germline CDR1 reads SEHNR; CDR2 reads FQNEAQ (reference sequence). Between the trimmed V and J ends, which lost 5 bases and 7 bases, there was a span of 15 bases. The CDR3 consists of 14 residues. The CDR3 loop reads CASSPRTEGQPQHF. The DNA of the CDR3 is TGTGCCAGCAGCCCTCGGACAGAGGGCCAGCCCCAGCATTTT.

V and J are TRBV28 and TRBJ1-1; tentatively, D is TRBD1 (5 bases). The CDR3 spans 16 residues. CDR1 and CDR2 (germline): MDHEN, SYDVKM. V was trimmed by 1 base and J by 4 bases, leaving 16 bases between them. The CDR3 DNA reads as TGTGCCAGCAGTTTATTCAGGGAACGATGGGGCACTGAAGCTTTCTTT. Translation: CASSLFRERWGTEAFF.

The rearrangement uses TRBV2 and TRBJ1-1; 7 positions agree with TRBD1. The V gene end was trimmed by 6 bases and the J gene end by 8 bases; junction bases not matched to a gene: 12. This CDR3 comprises 14 residues. Germline loops: CDR1 SNHLY, CDR2 FYNNEI. Here the CDR3 reads CASRGLTGATEAFF. Here the CDR3 DNA reads TGTGCCAGCAGAGGACTAACAGGGGCAACGGAAGCTTTCTTT.

The V and J genes are TRBV5-1 and TRBJ2-3; D gene ambiguous. Germline CDR1 SGHRS, CDR2 YFSETQ. Deletions cut 5 bases from V and 2 bases from J, with 12 bases between. The CDR3 runs 14 residues. The CDR3 region is CASRGMITTDTQYF. The CDR3 coding sequence is TGCGCCAGCAGGGGCATGATAACCACAGATACGCAGTATTTT.

The chain has TRBV30 and TRBJ1-2, with D perhaps TRBD1 (6 bases). The CDR3 sequence is 12 residues long. Deletions cut 2 bases from V and 4 bases from J, with 8 bases between. Germline values: CDR1 GTSNPN, CDR2 SVGIG (reference sequence). CDR3 residues: CAWSRGGYGYTF. As DNA, the CDR3 is TGTGCCTGGAGTAGGGGGGGCTATGGCTACACCTTC.

This clone is labeled as medium-sized. The chain joins TRBV5-1 to TRBJ1-1; D is unresolved. V lost 0 bases, J lost 5 bases, and 11 bases lay in between. Germline V gene data show CDR1 as SGHRS and CDR2 as YFSETQ. This CDR3 comprises 14 residues. CDR3 nucleotides: TGCGCCAGCAGCTTGGAAGCCGCTGAGACTGAAGCTTTCTTT. Translated: CASSLEAAETEAFF.

The chain combines TRBV30 with TRBJ2-3; TRBD2 might be the D (6 bases). The V end lost 8 bases, the J end lost 1 base, and 16 bases lay between the germline ends. Germline values: CDR1 GTSNPN, CDR2 SVGIG (reference sequence). There are 14 residues in the CDR3. The CDR3 sequence: CAIGTGVGTDTQYF. CDR3 coding DNA: TGTGCCATAGGAACGGGAGTGGGCACAGATACGCAGTATTTT.

The rearrangement uses TRBV4-2 and TRBJ2-3; 10 bases are a match to TRBD2. The CDR3 runs 15 residues. V trimming: 6 bases; J trimming: 3 bases; junction bases outside the gene matches: 6. Germline V CDR1 and CDR2: LGHNA, YNFKEQ. The CDR3 DNA sequence: TGTGCCAGCAGGGACCAAGCGGGAGGGACAGATACGCAGTATTTT. The encoded protein is CASRDQAGGTDTQYF.

This rearrangement joins TRBV10-3 to TRBJ2-7, with 7 positions matching TRBD1. The V gene's germline CDR1 is ENHRY and CDR2 SYGVKD. The V and J ends lost 8 bases and 0 bases, in that order; junction bases with no gene match: 7. The CDR3 consists of 14 residues. The CDR3 sequence is CAIGGTVSSYEQYF. For the CDR3, the DNA is TGTGCCATCGGTGGGACAGTCAGCTCCTACGAGCAGTACTTC.

The chain joins TRBV19 to TRBJ2-2; 7 positions agree with TRBD2. The CDR3 extends over 15 amino acids. CDR1 is LNHDA, CDR2 SQIVND, per germline (reference sequence). The J segment lost 3 bases and the V segment lost 1 base, leaving 2 bases of the junction unmatched. CDR3 sequence: CASSIALADTGELFF. The CDR3 DNA reads TGTGCCAGTAGTATAGCTCTAGCGGACACCGGGGAGCTGTTTTTT.

The chain is built from TRBV6-5 and TRBJ2-1, with 9 bases fitting TRBD1. After removal of 6 bases from V and 8 bases from J, the junction contained 5 bases not matched to a gene. Looked up from germline, CDR1 is MNHEY and CDR2 is SVGAGI. The CDR3 is 13 residues long. CDR3 coding DNA: TGTGCCAGCAGCCTGACAGGGGGGGATGAGCAGTTCTTC. Protein sequence: CASSLTGGDEQFF.

This clone was seen only a few times. This chain joins TRBV19 and TRBJ1-1; a weak D match, TRBD1 (5 bases). This CDR3 has 14 amino acids. Germline V lookup: CDR1 LNHDA, CDR2 SQIVND (reference sequence). Trimming took 8 bases from V and 0 from J, leaving 13 bases between them. CDR3 residues: CASLQTGMNTEAFF. In nucleotides, the CDR3 is TGTGCCAGTTTACAAACAGGCATGAACACTGAAGCTTTCTTT.

The chain combines TRBV18 with TRBJ1-4; 8 bases map to TRBD1. This CDR3 is built from 15 residues. Germline trimming cut 3 bases from V and 8 bases from J; bases unmatched to any gene: 8. Germline CDR1 is KGHSH and CDR2 is LQKENI. In DNA, the CDR3 is TGTGCCAGCTCACCGGGACAGGCCTTTGAGGAAAAACTGTTTTTT. Protein product: CASSPGQAFEEKLFF.

The rearrangement joins TRBV6-5 to TRBJ2-7; the D gene is possibly TRBD1 (6 bases). Between the trimmed V and J ends, which lost 6 bases and 0 bases, there was a span of 12 bases. The CDR3 covers 14 residues. Looked up from germline, CDR1 is MNHEY and CDR2 is SVGAGI. Here the CDR3 reads CASRSRGYSYEQYF. The DNA for the CDR3 is TGTGCCAGCAGATCCAGGGGATACTCCTACGAGCAGTACTTC.

The gene calls are TRBV19 and TRBJ1-2, with 10 bases that match TRBD1. The J segment lost 3 bases and the V segment lost 5 bases, leaving 3 bases of the junction unmatched. Germline V gene sequence: CDR1 LNHDA, CDR2 SQIVND (reference sequence). This CDR3 contains 14 residues. For the CDR3, the DNA is TGTGCCAGTAGTTCGACAGGGGGCGACTATGGCTACACCTTC. It encodes CASSSTGGDYGYTF.

The CDR3 DNA sequence: TGTGCCAGCAGCTCGCGGACCCACGGGACAGGTACCAATGAGCAGTTCTTC. Translated, it gives CASSSRTHGTGTNEQFF. The V call is TRBV11-3, the J call TRBJ2-1; 8 bases are a match to TRBD1. Germline V CDR1 and CDR2: SGHNT, YENEEA. V shed 4 bases and J 6 bases; nucleotides not matched to a gene: 14. CDR3 length: 17 amino acids.

This chain links TRBV10-2 with TRBJ2-3, with 10 bases that match TRBD2. Germline-derived CDR1 and CDR2 are WSHSY and SAAADI. This CDR3 has 16 amino acids. The ends lost 11 bases at V and 6 bases at J; junction bases unmatched: 17. CDR3 region: CASTAVLAGRGDTQYF. CDR3 nucleotides: TGCGCCTCCACCGCAGTACTAGCGGGGAGGGGGGATACGCAGTATTTT.

The gene calls are TRBV11-3 and TRBJ2-1, with TRBD1 matching over 8 bases. The V gene's germline CDR1 is SGHNT and CDR2 YENEEA. Trimming removed 5 bases from V and 6 bases from J; junction bases left unmatched: 3. This CDR3 comprises 13 residues. CDR3 residues: CASSIRGRNEQFF. The DNA of the CDR3 is TGTGCCAGCAGCATCAGGGGGCGCAATGAGCAGTTCTTC.

The chain uses TRBV25-1 and TRBJ2-5; 8 bases are shared with TRBD2. V lost 0 bases and J lost 8; bases outside the gene matches: 2. The CDR3 contains 13 residues. The germline gives CDR1 MGHDK, CDR2 SYGVNS. This CDR3 is CASSEYGRGTQYF. In nucleotides, the CDR3 is TGTGCCAGCAGTGAATACGGGAGGGGAACCCAGTACTTC. The variable domain in full, completed from reference TRBV25-1 and TRBJ2-5, reads EADIYQTPRYLVIGTGKKITLECSQTMGHDKMYWYQQDPGMELHLIHYSYGVNSTEKGDLSSESTVSRIRTEHFPLTLESARPSHTSQYLCASSEYGRGTQYFGPGTRLLVL.

This chain connects TRBV27 to TRBJ1-4; tentatively, D is TRBD1 (5 bases). Germline V gene sequence: CDR1 MNHEY, CDR2 SMNVEV (reference sequence). Between the trimmed V and J ends, which lost 5 bases and 7 bases, there was a span of 17 bases. The CDR3 runs to 15 residues. CDR3 sequence reads: CASSPLGQLPEKLFF. Written as DNA, the CDR3 is TGTGCCAGCAGTCCCCTCGGACAACTCCCTGAAAAACTGTTTTTT.

This chain uses TRBV7-9 with TRBJ1-4; the D gene is possibly TRBD1 (5 bases). The CDR3 length is 16 residues. Germline loops: CDR1 SEHNR, CDR2 FQNEAQ (reference sequence). Trimming removed 0 bases from V and 6 bases from J, with 14 bases in between. The CDR3 loop reads CASSLALSQGYEKLFF. The CDR3 DNA is TGTGCCAGCAGCTTAGCGCTGAGTCAGGGTTATGAAAAACTGTTTTTT.

J is TRBJ2-3 and V is TRBV6-5; 13 bases match TRBD2. Losses at the gene ends were 2 bases for V and 5 bases for J; bases not matched to a gene: 1. The CDR3 loop spans 15 amino acids. The germline CDR1 and CDR2 sequences are MNHEY and SVGAGI. The CDR3 DNA is TGTGCCAGCAGTTACGGACTAGCGGGAGTAGATACGCAGTATTTT. It encodes CASSYGLAGVDTQYF.

The V call is TRBV19, the J call TRBJ2-7; 7 bases agree with TRBD2. Germline trimming cut 10 bases from V and 0 bases from J; bases unmatched to any gene: 9. From germline, CDR1 is LNHDA and CDR2 SQIVND (reference sequence). CDR3 size: 14 residues. The CDR3 bases are TGTGCCACTAGGATGGGGACTACCTCCTACGAGCAGTACTTC. Translation gives CATRMGTTSYEQYF.

DNA of the CDR3: TGTGCCAGCAGTTTATCTAGCAACCCCGCTAAGACCCAGTACTTC. Its translation: CASSLSSNPAKTQYF. The chain has TRBV27 and TRBJ2-5; D remains unclear. V was cut by 0 bases and J by 6 bases, with 14 bases left in between. The CDR3 contains 15 residues. Looked up from germline, CDR1 is MNHEY and CDR2 is SMNVEV (reference sequence).

The chain joins TRBV18 to TRBJ2-7, with TRBD2 as a possible D gene (5 bases). Germline CDR1 and CDR2: KGHSH and LQKENI. V lost 5 bases and J lost 6, with 23 bases in between. The CDR3 extends over 16 amino acids. CDR3 nucleotide sequence: TGTGCCAGCTCATCCCCGGGGATGGACCTTAATACCGAGCAGTACTTC. The encoded protein is CASSSPGMDLNTEQYF.

The chain has TRBV5-4 and TRBJ1-4; D is unresolved. Germline V gene sequence: CDR1 SGHNT, CDR2 YYREEE (reference sequence). Deletions cut 0 bases from V and 4 bases from J, with 7 bases between. The CDR3 is made up of 14 amino acids. CDR3 DNA: TGTGCCAGCAGCTTGGACGGTTTTAATGAAAAACTGTTTTTT. Protein: CASSLDGFNEKLFF.

The genes are TRBV2 and TRBJ2-5; unclear D gene. Trimming removed 8 bases at V and 2 bases at J, with 12 bases between. Germline assignment: CDR1 SNHLY and CDR2 FYNNEI. The CDR3 has 13 amino acids. Here the CDR3 reads CASLGGLQETQYF. The CDR3 DNA is TGTGCCAGCTTAGGTGGGCTGCAAGAGACCCAGTACTTC.

The rearrangement joins TRBV18 to TRBJ1-4, with D tentatively TRBD1 (5 bases). V lost 6 bases and J lost 5, with 16 bases in between. The CDR3 sequence is 15 residues long. The germline gives CDR1 KGHSH, CDR2 LQKENI. The CDR3 bases are TGTGCCAGCTCGCCCCTCGACAGTCGAAATGAAAAACTGTTTTTT. Translated, it gives CASSPLDSRNEKLFF.

The chain uses TRBV4-3 and TRBJ2-3; TRBD1 is a possible D gene (5 bases). The length of the CDR3 is 17 residues. Looked up from germline, CDR1 is LGHNA and CDR2 is YSLEER. V was pared by 0 bases and J by 1 base, with 14 bases between. The CDR3 region is CASSQDQVDSRTDTQYF. DNA of the CDR3: TGCGCCAGCAGCCAAGATCAGGTCGACAGCCGCACAGATACGCAGTATTTT.

The V call is TRBV28, the J call TRBJ2-4, with D perhaps TRBD1 (5 bases). Trimming shortened V by 6 bases and J by 5 bases, and 14 bases separated the two germline ends. The CDR3 contains 14 residues. Germline V gene sequence: CDR1 MDHEN, CDR2 SYDVKM. In DNA form, the CDR3 reads TGTGCCAGCAGCAAAAGGGGTTTGGAAAACATTCAGTACTTC. Amino acid sequence: CASSKRGLENIQYF.

This clone was seen a few times. The V call is TRBV30, the J call TRBJ1-4, with unresolved D. Germline CDR1 reads GTSNPN; CDR2 reads SVGIG (reference sequence). Trimming stripped 3 bases from V and 7 bases from J, with 15 bases between. The CDR3 spans 14 residues. This chain's CDR3 is CAWSPDGSGEKLFF. For the CDR3, the DNA is TGTGCCTGGAGCCCAGATGGGTCGGGTGAAAAACTGTTTTTT.